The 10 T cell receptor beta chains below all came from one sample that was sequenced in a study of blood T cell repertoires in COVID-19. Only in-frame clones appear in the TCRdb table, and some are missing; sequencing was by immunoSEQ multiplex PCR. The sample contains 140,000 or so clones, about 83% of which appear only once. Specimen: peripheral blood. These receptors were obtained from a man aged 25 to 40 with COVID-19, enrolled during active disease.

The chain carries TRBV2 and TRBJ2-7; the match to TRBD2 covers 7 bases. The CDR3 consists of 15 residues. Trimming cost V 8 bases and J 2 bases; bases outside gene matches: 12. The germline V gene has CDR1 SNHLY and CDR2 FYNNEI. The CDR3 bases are TGTGCCAGCGGGAGGGACGAGCGGGCTACCTACGAGCAGTACTTC. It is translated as CASGRDERATYEQYF. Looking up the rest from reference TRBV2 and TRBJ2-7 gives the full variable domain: EPEVTQTPSHQVTQMGQEVILRCVPISNHLYFYWYRQILGQKVEFLVSFYNNEISEKSEIFDDQFSVERPDGSNFTLKIRSTKLEDSAMYFCASGRDERATYEQYFGPGTRLTVT.

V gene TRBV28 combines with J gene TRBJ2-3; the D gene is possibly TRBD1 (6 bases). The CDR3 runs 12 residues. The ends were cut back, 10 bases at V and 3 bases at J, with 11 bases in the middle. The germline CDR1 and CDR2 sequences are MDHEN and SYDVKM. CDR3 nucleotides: TGTGCCACCTCAGGGGTTACAGATACGCAGTATTTT. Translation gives CATSGVTDTQYF.

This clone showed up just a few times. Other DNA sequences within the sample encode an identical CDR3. The CDR3 region has the DNA TGTGCCAGTACTCGGGGACAGGGCAATCAGCCCCAGCATTTT. It yields the protein CASTRGQGNQPQHF. The chain uses TRBV19 and TRBJ1-5; 8 bases are shared with TRBD1. The CDR3 is 14 amino acids. From germline, CDR1 is LNHDA and CDR2 SQIVND (reference sequence). With V trimmed by 7 bases and J by 2 bases, 4 bases remained unmatched.

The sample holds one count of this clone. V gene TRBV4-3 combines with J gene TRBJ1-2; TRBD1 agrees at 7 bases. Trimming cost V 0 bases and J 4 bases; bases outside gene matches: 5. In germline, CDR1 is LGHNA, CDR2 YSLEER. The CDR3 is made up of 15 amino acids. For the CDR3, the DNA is TGCGCCAGCAGCCAAGATCCAGGGGGAAGCTATGGCTACACCTTC. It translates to CASSQDPGGSYGYTF.

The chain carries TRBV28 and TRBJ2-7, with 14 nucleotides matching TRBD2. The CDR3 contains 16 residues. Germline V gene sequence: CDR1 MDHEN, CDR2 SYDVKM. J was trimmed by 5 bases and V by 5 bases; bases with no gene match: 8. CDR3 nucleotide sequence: TGTGCCAGCAGTACTCCCGGACTAGCGGGAGGCAACGAGCAGTACTTC. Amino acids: CASSTPGLAGGNEQYF.

In DNA, the CDR3 is TGCAGCGTTGACGGGGGTGGCTATGGCTACACCTTC. Translating it yields CSVDGGGYGYTF. The rearrangement joins TRBV29-1 to TRBJ1-2; D may be TRBD1 (5 bases). The V gene lost 3 bases and the J gene lost 4 bases, with 9 bases spanning the gap. This CDR3 is 12 amino acids long. Per the germline V gene, CDR1 is SQVTM and CDR2 is ANQGSEA.

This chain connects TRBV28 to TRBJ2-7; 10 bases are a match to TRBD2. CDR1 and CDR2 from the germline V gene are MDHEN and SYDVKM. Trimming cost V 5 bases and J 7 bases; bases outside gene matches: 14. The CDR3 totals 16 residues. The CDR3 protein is CASSTEASGSKREQYF. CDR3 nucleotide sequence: TGTGCCAGCAGTACCGAGGCTAGCGGGAGTAAAAGGGAGCAGTACTTC.

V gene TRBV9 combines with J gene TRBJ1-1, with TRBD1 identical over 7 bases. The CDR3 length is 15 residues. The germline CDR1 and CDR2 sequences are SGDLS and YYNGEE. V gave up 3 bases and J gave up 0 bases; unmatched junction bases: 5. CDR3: CASSARQGLNTEAFF. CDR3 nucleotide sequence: TGTGCCAGCAGCGCCCGACAGGGTTTGAACACTGAAGCTTTCTTT.

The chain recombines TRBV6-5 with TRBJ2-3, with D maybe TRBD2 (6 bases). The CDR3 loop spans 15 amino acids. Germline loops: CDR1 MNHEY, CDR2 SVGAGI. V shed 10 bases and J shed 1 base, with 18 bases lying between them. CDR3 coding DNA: TGTGCCACCCTAAAGGACTATCAACGCACAGATACGCAGTATTTT. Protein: CATLKDYQRTDTQYF.

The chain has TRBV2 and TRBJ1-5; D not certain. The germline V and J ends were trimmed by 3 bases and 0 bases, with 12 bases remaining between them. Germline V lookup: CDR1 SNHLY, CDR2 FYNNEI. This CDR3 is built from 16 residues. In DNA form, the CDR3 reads TGTGCCAGCAGTGAGGGCAGCAGTTATAGCAATCAGCCCCAGCATTTT. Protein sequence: CASSEGSSYSNQPQHF. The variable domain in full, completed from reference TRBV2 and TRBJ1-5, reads EPEVTQTPSHQVTQMGQEVILRCVPISNHLYFYWYRQILGQKVEFLVSFYNNEISEKSEIFDDQFSVERPDGSNFTLKIRSTKLEDSAMYFCASSEGSSYSNQPQHFGDGTRLSIL.